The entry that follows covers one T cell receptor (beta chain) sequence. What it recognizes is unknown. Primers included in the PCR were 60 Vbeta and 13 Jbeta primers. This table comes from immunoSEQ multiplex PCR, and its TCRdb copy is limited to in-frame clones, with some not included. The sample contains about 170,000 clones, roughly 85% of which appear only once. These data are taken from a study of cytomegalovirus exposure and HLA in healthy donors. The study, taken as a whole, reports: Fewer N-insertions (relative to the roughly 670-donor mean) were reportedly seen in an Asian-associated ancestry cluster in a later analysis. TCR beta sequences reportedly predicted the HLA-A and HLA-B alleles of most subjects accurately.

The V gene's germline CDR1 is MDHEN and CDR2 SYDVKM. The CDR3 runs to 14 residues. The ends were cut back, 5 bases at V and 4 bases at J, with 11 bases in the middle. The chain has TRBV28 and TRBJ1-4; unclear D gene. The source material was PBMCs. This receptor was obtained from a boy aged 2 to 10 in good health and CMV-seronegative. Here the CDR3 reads CASSEPTINEKLFF. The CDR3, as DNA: TGTGCCAGCAGTGAGCCCACCATTAATGAAAAACTGTTTTTT.